The present T cell receptor beta chain was sequenced within a study of blood T cell repertoires in COVID-19. In the study overall: The United States, Italy and Spain provided the acute and convalescent COVID-19 samples.

How the authors handled the data: Estimates of nucleated cell counts were drawn from the amplification of reference gene primers. TCRdb's table, derived via immunoSEQ multiplex PCR, lists solely in-frame clones and lacks some. From that table come the V and J calls and clone size; the DNA was used to work out D and trimming. This sample carries approximately 150,000 clones, roughly nine tenths of them seen once, and the ten largest clones take around 4%. This CDR3 is built from 14 residues. Germline lookup yields CDR1 LGHDT and CDR2 YNNKEL (reference sequence). V was pared by 4 bases and J by 6 bases, with 3 bases of the junction left unmatched.

This rearrangement joins TRBV3-1 (or the pseudogene TRBV3-2) to TRBJ1-6, with 7 bases lining up with TRBD1. The sequence came from a woman in her 70s with acute or convalescent COVID-19. Sequenced sample: peripheral blood. CDR3 sequence reads: CASSPQGFNSPLHF. In DNA, the CDR3 is TGTGCCAGCAGCCCACAGGGGTTTAATTCACCCCTCCACTTT.